One and the same sample provided the 17 T cell receptor beta chains below, sequenced in a study of blood T cell repertoires in COVID-19. Generated by immunoSEQ multiplex PCR, the TCRdb table keeps only in-frame clones and is missing some. The sample lists roughly 190,000 clones; around four fifths were seen once. Sequencing input: peripheral blood. Source of these receptors: a human donor in a cohort sampled during active COVID-19.

The chain couples TRBV11-3 to TRBJ2-1; D might be TRBD2 (6 bases). V lost 5 bases, J lost 0 bases, and 17 bases lay in between. Germline CDR1 and CDR2: SGHNT and YENEEA. The CDR3 sequence is 17 residues long. This chain's CDR3 is CASSARPGLSSYNEQFF. CDR3 coding DNA: TGTGCCAGCAGCGCACGACCGGGACTCTCCTCCTACAATGAGCAGTTCTTC.

This chain uses TRBV9 with TRBJ2-2, with 9 bases that match TRBD1. V trimming: 3 bases; J trimming: 6 bases; junction bases outside the gene matches: 18. The V gene's germline CDR1 is SGDLS and CDR2 YYNGEE. This CDR3 is 19 amino acids long. The CDR3 nucleotides are TGTGCCAGCAGCGCCGCGGGACAGGGTATGGTGGGTAGGGCCGGGGAGCTGTTTTTT. Protein product: CASSAAGQGMVGRAGELFF.

The CDR3: CASSQEADTVETQYF. The CDR3 nucleotides read TGTGCCAGCAGCCAAGAGGCAGACACCGTAGAGACCCAGTACTTC. This chain joins TRBV4-2 and TRBJ2-5, with D uncertain. The length of the CDR3 is 15 residues. With 0 bases removed from V and 4 bases from J, the gap between germline ends came to 12 bases. Germline CDR1 LGHNA, CDR2 YNFKEQ.

This clone was observed a single time. V and J are TRBV9 and TRBJ2-1; 8 positions match TRBD1. In germline, CDR1 is SGDLS, CDR2 YYNGEE. V shed 3 bases, J shed 10 bases, and the junction held 6 bases outside the gene matches. This CDR3 has 13 residues. As DNA, the CDR3 is TGTGCCAGCAGCGGGGGACAGGCCGGGGAGCAGTTCTTC. Its translation is CASSGGQAGEQFF.

This clone appeared a few times. J is TRBJ2-2 and V is TRBV4-1, with TRBD2 matching over 8 bases. J was trimmed by 5 bases and V by 5 bases; bases with no gene match: 7. The CDR3 is 15 residues long. The germline V gene encodes CDR1 MGHRA and CDR2 YSYEKL. The CDR3 spells CASSSGGPRTGELFF. As DNA, the CDR3 is TGCGCCAGCAGCTCGGGAGGGCCTAGGACCGGGGAGCTGTTTTTT.

This chain connects TRBV7-9 to TRBJ2-6; 8 nucleotides match TRBD1. CDR1 is SEHNR, CDR2 FQNEAQ, per germline (reference sequence). V lost 4 bases to trimming and J lost 1 base; unmatched junction nucleotides: 9. The CDR3 is 18 amino acids. CDR3 bases: TGTGCCAGCAGCTCACCGGGACAGGATGTTTCTGGGGCCAACGTCCTGACTTTC. The encoded protein is CASSSPGQDVSGANVLTF.

The table lists this clone with many counts. Other DNA variants within this sample encode the same CDR3. The genes are TRBV5-5 and TRBJ1-1; D is ambiguous. The germline V gene encodes CDR1 SGHKS and CDR2 YYEKEE (reference sequence). The CDR3 length is 13 residues. V lost 1 base and J 0 bases, leaving 4 bases between the germline ends. The chain's CDR3 is CASSLRLNTEAFF. The DNA of the CDR3 is TGTGCCAGCAGCTTGCGTTTGAACACTGAAGCTTTCTTT.

V gene TRBV29-1 combines with J gene TRBJ2-3; 8 bases are a match to TRBD1. With 2 bases clipped from V and 4 bases from J, the junction kept 8 bases outside the gene matches. The CDR3 has 15 amino acids. CDR1 and CDR2 from the germline V gene are SQVTM and ANQGSEA. CDR3 bases: TGCAGCGTTGAAAAGTCGGGACAGGACGCAGATACGCAGTATTTT. Protein sequence: CSVEKSGQDADTQYF.

The chain joins TRBV9 to TRBJ1-5, with a tentative D call TRBD1 (5 bases). The CDR3 is 14 residues long. The V gene lost 4 bases and the J gene lost 7 bases, with 15 bases spanning the gap. CDR1 and CDR2 from the germline V gene are SGDLS and YYNGEE. CDR3 sequence: CASSSTKGYQPQHF. The CDR3, as DNA: TGTGCCAGCAGCTCCACTAAGGGGTACCAGCCCCAGCATTTT.

The rearrangement joins TRBV9 to TRBJ1-2; 10 bases match TRBD1. Germline CDR1 is SGDLS and CDR2 is YYNGEE. V was clipped by 2 bases and J by 6 bases; unmatched bases: 4. The CDR3 totals 14 residues. CDR3 coding DNA: TGTGCCAGCAGCGTCGACAGGGGGCTACATGGCTACACCTTC. Amino acid sequence: CASSVDRGLHGYTF.

The V gene is TRBV18, the J gene TRBJ2-7, with 7 bases aligning to TRBD1. This CDR3 has 13 amino acids. Looked up from germline, CDR1 is KGHSH and CDR2 is LQKENI. The V gene end was trimmed by 2 bases and the J gene end by 3 bases; junction bases not matched to a gene: 1. The CDR3 protein is CASSPDRDYEQYF. CDR3 in DNA: TGTGCCAGCTCACCAGACAGGGACTACGAGCAGTACTTC.

The chain uses TRBV19 and TRBJ2-1, with TRBD2 matching over 7 bases. The germline gives CDR1 LNHDA, CDR2 SQIVND (reference sequence). The CDR3 has 16 residues. The junction had 10 bases not matched to a gene; V was cut back by 5 bases and J by 3 bases. CDR3 nucleotides: TGTGCCAGTAGTGCGCGGCCTAGCGGAATCTACAATGAGCAGTTCTTC. Its translation: CASSARPSGIYNEQFF.

The sample holds a few counts of this clone. The gene calls are TRBV30 and TRBJ1-1; D unresolved. V dropped 2 bases and J dropped 10 bases, with 11 bases sitting between them. Germline V gives CDR1 GTSNPN, CDR2 SVGIG (reference sequence). There are 11 residues in the CDR3. Here the CDR3 reads CAWSSDFLAFF. DNA of the CDR3: TGTGCCTGGAGTAGCGATTTCCTAGCTTTCTTT.

The V and J genes are TRBV25-1 and TRBJ1-4; D call uncertain. The CDR3 has 15 residues. CDR1 is MGHDK, CDR2 SYGVNS, per germline. V lost 2 bases and J lost 7, with 14 bases in between. CDR3 amino acids: CASSELRPAGEKLFF. The DNA of the CDR3 is TGTGCCAGCAGTGAACTACGGCCCGCGGGTGAAAAACTGTTTTTT.

In this sample, this clone turned up once. The chain carries TRBV12-3 or TRBV12-4 and TRBJ1-2; D may be TRBD1 (6 bases). With 4 bases removed from V and 4 bases from J, the gap between germline ends came to 7 bases. This CDR3 has 12 amino acids. The CDR3 DNA sequence: TGTGCCAGCAGTTGGACAGTCTATGGCTACACCTTC. Translation: CASSWTVYGYTF.

The rearrangement joins TRBV30 to TRBJ2-5; D remains unclear. With 4 bases removed from V and 1 base from J, the gap between germline ends came to 10 bases. CDR3 size: 13 residues. CDR1 GTSNPN and CDR2 SVGIG come from the germline V gene (reference sequence). For the CDR3, the DNA is TGTGCCTGGACAGGCGCTATCCAAGAGACCCAGTACTTC. Translation: CAWTGAIQETQYF. Based on the CDR3 plus reference TRBV30 and TRBJ2-5, the full variable domain is SQTIHQWPATLVQPVGSPLSLECTVEGTSNPNLYWYRQAAGRGLQLLFYSVGIGQISSEVPQNLSASRPQDRQFILSSKKLLLSDSGFYLCAWTGAIQETQYFGPGTRLLVL.

The chain links TRBV7-2 to TRBJ2-5; 10 bases align to TRBD1. This CDR3 has 16 amino acids. CDR1 is SGHTA and CDR2 is FQGNSA in the germline V gene. The J segment lost 1 base and the V segment lost 5 bases, leaving 7 bases of the junction unmatched. The CDR3 DNA reads as TGTGCCAGCAGCAAAAACGGACAGGGGGGCCAAGAGACCCAGTACTTC. This encodes CASSKNGQGGQETQYF.